This T cell receptor (beta chain) is drawn from a study of T cells in Graves' hyperthyroidism and ophthalmopathy. The study, taken as a whole, reports: Peripheral blood also featured most of the thyroid clonotypes expanded above 0.001. A 13 V-J signature model discriminated ophthalmopathy versus stable hyperthyroidism.

The CDR3 has 14 amino acids. Per germline, CDR1 SNHLY and CDR2 FYNNEI. V lost 7 bases and J 1 base, leaving 13 bases between the germline ends. TCR beta CDR3 regions were amplified from RNA transcripts. The TCR CDR3 first-round RT-PCR relied on the HTBI primer set. MiXCR was run by TCRdb on the multiplex PCR reads, yielding one entry per CDR3 protein. This table holds about 420,000 distinct CDR3 sequences, roughly an eighth found once. This clonotype came up many times. Its antigen remains unknown. This TCR came from a woman aged 18-29 years with Graves' hyperthyroidism. V and J are TRBV2 and TRBJ2-5; D unresolved. The sequenced sample consisted of blood. The CDR3 DNA follows: TGTGCCAGCACCCAGTTTAGATCCCAAGAGACCCAGTACTTC. Amino acids: CASTQFRSQETQYF.